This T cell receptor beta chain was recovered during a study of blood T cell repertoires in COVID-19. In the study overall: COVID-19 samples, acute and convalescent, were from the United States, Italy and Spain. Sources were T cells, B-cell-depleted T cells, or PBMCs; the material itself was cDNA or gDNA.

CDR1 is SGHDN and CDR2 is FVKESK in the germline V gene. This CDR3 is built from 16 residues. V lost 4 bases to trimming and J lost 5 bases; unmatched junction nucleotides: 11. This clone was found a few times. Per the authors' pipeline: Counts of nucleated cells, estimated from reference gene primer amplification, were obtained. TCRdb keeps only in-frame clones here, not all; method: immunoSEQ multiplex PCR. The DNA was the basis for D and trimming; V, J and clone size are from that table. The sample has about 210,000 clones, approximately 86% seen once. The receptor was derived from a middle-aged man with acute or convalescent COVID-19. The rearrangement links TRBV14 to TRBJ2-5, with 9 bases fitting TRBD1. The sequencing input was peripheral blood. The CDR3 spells CASSRPGQGVRETQYF. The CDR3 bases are TGTGCCAGCAGCCGGCCGGGACAGGGAGTTCGCGAGACCCAGTACTTC.